A selection of T cell receptor beta chains follows, all from one sample in a study of shared clonotypes between healthy human individuals. Using immunoSEQ multiplex PCR, the repertoire was profiled, and TCRdb retains in-frame clones only, with some absent. The repertoire includes approximately 330,000 clones, about 73% of them detected once, and 8% to 13% sits in the top ten. The source material was memory CD4+ T cells sorted from blood. All receptors derive from a man under 40 in good health. Both conserved end residues are part of each CDR3. Fields, in order: V gene, J gene, CDR3 protein.

>TRBV9|TRBJ2-1
CASSVVGTGGHREQFF
>TRBV2|TRBJ2-1
CASSEALPGHNEQFF
>TRBV5-1|TRBJ2-6
CASSWRLDRVLSGANVLTF
>TRBV20-1|TRBJ2-7
CSARSRVEQYF
>TRBV7-2|TRBJ2-1
CASSSVAGGPLSEQFF
>TRBV6-1|TRBJ2-7
CASSVGGAAYEQYF
>TRBV15|TRBJ2-5
CATSRVGFQETQYF
>TRBV18|TRBJ2-3
CASSPPKVTDTQYF
>TRBV23-1|TRBJ2-7
CASSQICTAGDNYEQYF
>TRBV28|TRBJ2-7
CASSPTVGTGALTYEQYF
>TRBV5-5|TRBJ1-1
CASKTTSVVQGTEAFF
>TRBV5-1|TRBJ2-1
CASSLGQGVLGEQFF
>TRBV10-3|TRBJ2-7
CAINQGSYEQYF
>TRBV30|TRBJ2-7
CAWSVPDRGWSEQYF
>TRBV5-1|TRBJ2-5
CASSPAGSWREQYF
>TRBV29-1|TRBJ1-1
CSVLGGLTEAFF
>TRBV11-3|TRBJ2-7
CASSSQGTTYEQYF
>TRBV27|TRBJ1-5
CASGPGQGSNQPQHF
>TRBV10-1|TRBJ2-1
CASSEVGRRKNSYNEQFF
>TRBV2|TRBJ2-2
CASSGTSGRIVGELFF